Sequencing of this TCR beta chain was carried out in a study of PD-1 blockade in classical Hodgkin lymphoma. Assay used: immunoSEQ multiplex PCR; TCRdb lists only in-frame clones, some missing. The sample lists some 32,000 clones; 80% to 90% were seen once. Germline loops: CDR1 SGHTA, CDR2 FQGNSA. The CDR3 runs to 14 residues. Deletions cut 9 bases from V and 1 base from J, with 13 bases between. Study conclusions and caveats: Reports indicated that newly diagnosed patients had lower baseline TCR diversity than healthy donors did. Some patients started nivolumab under 1 year after ASCT, and they were excluded. Baseline diversity in complete responders resembled that of newly diagnosed patients. The CD4+ diversity rise by C4D1 was clearest in complete responders.

Brentuximab vedotin exposure varied among the patients, all of whom had relapsed after autologous stem cell transplantation. As concerns this clone: Antigen: not known.

The material was peripheral blood mononuclear cells (PBMCs), obtained at baseline. This clonotype originated in a human donor with classical Hodgkin lymphoma. This chain connects TRBV7-2 to TRBJ2-1; D is unclear. The CDR3: CASSREGSYNEQFF. CDR3 coding DNA: TGTGCCAGTTCCCGCGAAGGTTCCTACAATGAGCAGTTCTTC.